Listed below are T cell receptor beta chains from one sample, sequenced in a study of CD8+CD57+ T cells in acquired aplastic anemia. TCRdb re-called the reads with MiXCR, one entry per CDR3 protein. The table has fewer than 200,000 distinct CDR3 sequences, 63% seen once; the top ten hold about 48%. Material: sorted CD4+, CD8+, or CD8+CD57+ T cells (not recorded which) from PBMCs. The receptors derive from a human donor in good health. Both conserved end residues are trimmed from each CDR3.

v_gene: TRBV20-1; CDR3aa: SARTGQEYTEAF
v_gene: TRBV7-9; CDR3aa: ASSPGTGSQPQH
v_gene: TRBV7-9; CDR3aa: ASSWIAGGAADTQY
v_gene: TRBV19; CDR3aa: ASSIGRTNYGYT
v_gene: TRBV20-1; CDR3aa: SADPGQLNTEAF
v_gene: TRBV19; CDR3aa: ASIPKVTGRRQPQH
v_gene: TRBV9; CDR3aa: ASSVVGGNTIY
v_gene: TRBV5-1; CDR3aa: ASSIESPNYGYT
v_gene: TRBV24-1; CDR3aa: ATSEEGSTDTQY
v_gene: TRBV10-1; CDR3aa: ASSTLAANTGELF
v_gene: TRBV28; CDR3aa: ASSTDRVHTQY
v_gene: TRBV2; CDR3aa: ASSLAGGGYDTEAF
v_gene: TRBV13; CDR3aa: ASSLIRDGRSGANVLT
v_gene: TRBV10-3; CDR3aa: AISQEYQETQY
v_gene: TRBV12-3/TRBV12-4; CDR3aa: ASGRDLGQPQH
v_gene: TRBV6-5; CDR3aa: ASSQAGDTQY
v_gene: TRBV5-1; CDR3aa: ASSSGGVQYEQY
v_gene: TRBV2; CDR3aa: ASSDGLVYNEQF
v_gene: TRBV7-9; CDR3aa: ASRIGTGSTGELF
v_gene: TRBV7-2; CDR3aa: ASSQEQTDASTEAF
v_gene: TRBV28; CDR3aa: ASSFFDRGNEQY
v_gene: TRBV19; CDR3aa: ASKSTGAEQY
v_gene: TRBV7-9; CDR3aa: ASSFPRGDRDEKLF
v_gene: TRBV2; CDR3aa: ASRPGGQSYEQY
v_gene: TRBV20-1; CDR3aa: SADDGANVLT
v_gene: TRBV7-6; CDR3aa: ASSLARSGNTIY
v_gene: TRBV4-3; CDR3aa: ASSPSGDNYGYT
v_gene: TRBV12-3/TRBV12-4; CDR3aa: ASSGTGVGDTQY
v_gene: TRBV12-3/TRBV12-4; CDR3aa: ASGEGLAGRGETQY
v_gene: TRBV5-4; CDR3aa: ASSPGGGRASGELF
v_gene: TRBV24-1; CDR3aa: ASSDLRLGTRSHEQY
v_gene: TRBV20-1; CDR3aa: SVRQGSSYEQY
v_gene: TRBV14; CDR3aa: ASSQWGESTEAF
v_gene: TRBV5-1; CDR3aa: ASSLALFGTDTQY
v_gene: TRBV25-1; CDR3aa: ASSRGGLNYGYT
v_gene: TRBV29-1; CDR3aa: SGTQIMNTEAF
v_gene: TRBV6-1; CDR3aa: ASSDGEPYEQY
v_gene: TRBV20-1; CDR3aa: SAETGLAGAEQF
v_gene: TRBV29-1; CDR3aa: SVEAKDRNYGYT
v_gene: TRBV25-1; CDR3aa: ASSEGAGWTEAF
v_gene: TRBV24-1; CDR3aa: ATSARDLQTGDYGYT
v_gene: TRBV20-1; CDR3aa: SARGTSGSRAYEQY
v_gene: TRBV5-8; CDR3aa: ASSYETGGENTEAF
v_gene: TRBV10-3; CDR3aa: AISGTGHPYEQY
v_gene: TRBV15; CDR3aa: ATSREPGLADNEQF
v_gene: TRBV24-1; CDR3aa: ATSDFGGTGSYEQY
v_gene: TRBV2; CDR3aa: ASSAGTSGETQY
v_gene: TRBV20-1; CDR3aa: SAPTLRGEDTEAF
v_gene: TRBV20-1; CDR3aa: SARDAAYSSGGYEQY
v_gene: TRBV6-6; CDR3aa: ASSYLGAHEQY
v_gene: TRBV24-1; CDR3aa: ATSDPTSSNQPQH
v_gene: TRBV6-5; CDR3aa: ASSGPGGSSPLH
v_gene: TRBV24-1; CDR3aa: ATSDPTWVTDTQY
v_gene: TRBV5-4; CDR3aa: ASSFGPSGSYEQY
v_gene: TRBV10-1; CDR3aa: ASSDRGTGELF
v_gene: TRBV7-8; CDR3aa: ASSGEGGPYEQY
v_gene: TRBV6-5; CDR3aa: ASNTGTSSYNEQF